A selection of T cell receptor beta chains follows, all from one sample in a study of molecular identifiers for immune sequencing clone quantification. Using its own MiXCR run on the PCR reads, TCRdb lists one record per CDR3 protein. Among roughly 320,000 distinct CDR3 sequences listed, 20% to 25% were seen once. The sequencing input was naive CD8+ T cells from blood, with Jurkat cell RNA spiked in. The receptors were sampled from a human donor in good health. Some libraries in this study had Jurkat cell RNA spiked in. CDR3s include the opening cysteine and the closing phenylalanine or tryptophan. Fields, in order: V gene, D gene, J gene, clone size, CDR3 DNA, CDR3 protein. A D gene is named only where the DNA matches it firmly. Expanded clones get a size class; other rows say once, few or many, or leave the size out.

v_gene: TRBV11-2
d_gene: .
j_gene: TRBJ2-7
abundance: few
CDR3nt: TGTGCCAGCAGCTTAAGGACCCCCTACGAGCAGTACTTC
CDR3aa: CASSLRTPYEQYF

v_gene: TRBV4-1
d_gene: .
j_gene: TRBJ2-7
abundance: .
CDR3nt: TGCGCCAGCAGCCCAAAGACGGGACCGAATCCCTACGAGCAGCACTTC
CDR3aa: CASSPKTGPNPYEQHF

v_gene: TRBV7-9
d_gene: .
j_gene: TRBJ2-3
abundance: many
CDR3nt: TGTGCCAGCAGCTACGAGGAGGGGGAGCTATCGGGAGATACGCAGTATTTT
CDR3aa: CASSYEEGELSGDTQYF

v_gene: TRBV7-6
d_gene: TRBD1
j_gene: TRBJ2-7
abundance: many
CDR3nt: TGTGCCAGCAGCTTATTTCAGACAGGGTCGGGGGAGCAGTACTTC
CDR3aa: CASSLFQTGSGEQYF

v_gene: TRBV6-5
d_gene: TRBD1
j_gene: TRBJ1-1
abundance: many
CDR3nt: TGTGCCAGCACTCTAACAGGGGGCACTGAAGCTTTCTTT
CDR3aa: CASTLTGGTEAFF

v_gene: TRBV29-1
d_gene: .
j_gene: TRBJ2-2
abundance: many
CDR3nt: TGCAGCGCTACCATGAACACCGGGGAGCTGTTTTTT
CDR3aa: CSATMNTGELFF

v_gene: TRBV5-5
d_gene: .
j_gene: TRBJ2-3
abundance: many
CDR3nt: TGTGCCAGCAGCCCAGGCGTGGGAGATCCGCCAGATACGCAGTATTTT
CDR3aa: CASSPGVGDPPDTQYF

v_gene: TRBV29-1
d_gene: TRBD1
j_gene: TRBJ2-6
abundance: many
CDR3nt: TGCAGCGTTGAAGAGGGGACAGGGGGTTCTGGGGCCAACGTCCTGACTTTC
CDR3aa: CSVEEGTGGSGANVLTF

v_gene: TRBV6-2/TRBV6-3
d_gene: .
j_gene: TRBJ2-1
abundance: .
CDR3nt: TGTGCCAGCAATTACACAACTAGCTATGAGCAGTTCTTC
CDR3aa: CASNYTTSYEQFF

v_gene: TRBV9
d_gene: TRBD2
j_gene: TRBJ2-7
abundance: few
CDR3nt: TGTGCCAGCAGCCCAAGCGGGGGGCCCGAGCAGTACTTC
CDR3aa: CASSPSGGPEQYF

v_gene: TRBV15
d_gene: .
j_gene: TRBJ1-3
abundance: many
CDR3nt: TGTGCCACCAGCAGCTCGCGCTCGGGAAACACCATATATTTT
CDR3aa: CATSSSRSGNTIYF

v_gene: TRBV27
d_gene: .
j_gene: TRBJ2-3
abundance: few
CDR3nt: TGTGCCAGCAGTCACAGGGAATGGACAGATACGCAGTATTTT
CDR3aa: CASSHREWTDTQYF

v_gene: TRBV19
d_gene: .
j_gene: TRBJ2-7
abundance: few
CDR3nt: TGTGCCAGTTCTCGGTGGGGGGCTGAGGACGAGCAGTACTTC
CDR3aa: CASSRWGAEDEQYF

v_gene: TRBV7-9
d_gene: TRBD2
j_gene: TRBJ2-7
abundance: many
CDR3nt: TGTGCCAGCAGCTCTTTAGCGGGGGTAACCTACGAGCAGTACTTC
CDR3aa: CASSSLAGVTYEQYF

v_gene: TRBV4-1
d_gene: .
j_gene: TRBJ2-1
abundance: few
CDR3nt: TGCGCCAGCAGCCAAAAAGATGGCGCTAGCTCCTACAATGAGCAGTTCTTC
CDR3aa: CASSQKDGASSYNEQFF

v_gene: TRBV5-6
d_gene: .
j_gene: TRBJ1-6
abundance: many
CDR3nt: TGTGCCAGCAGCTATGGACGGGGATCACCCCTCCACTTT
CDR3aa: CASSYGRGSPLHF

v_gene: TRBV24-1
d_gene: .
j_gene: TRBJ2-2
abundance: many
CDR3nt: TGTGCCACCAGTGACCGCGCTACCGGGGAGCTGTTTTTT
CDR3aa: CATSDRATGELFF

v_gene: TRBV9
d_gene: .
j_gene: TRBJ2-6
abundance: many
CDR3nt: TGTGCCAGCAGCCCCCCTTCTGCTGGGGCCAACGTCCTGACTTTC
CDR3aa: CASSPPSAGANVLTF

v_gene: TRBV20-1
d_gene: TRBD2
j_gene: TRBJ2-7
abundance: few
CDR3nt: TGCAGTGCGCGACTAGCGGGGTCCTACGAGCAGTACTTC
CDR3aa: CSARLAGSYEQYF

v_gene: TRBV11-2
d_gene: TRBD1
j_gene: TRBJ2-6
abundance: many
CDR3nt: TGTGCCAGCAGCTTAGGCGTCAGGGGGTTCGGGTCTGGGGCCAACGTCCTGACTTTC
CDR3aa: CASSLGVRGFGSGANVLTF

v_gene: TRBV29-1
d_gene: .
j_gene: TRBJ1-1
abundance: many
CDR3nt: TGCAGCGCAGTCGGAGGTTTCGACACTGAAGCTTTCTTT
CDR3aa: CSAVGGFDTEAFF

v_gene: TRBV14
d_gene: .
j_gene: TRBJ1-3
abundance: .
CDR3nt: TGTGCCAGCCGCACTACGGCGGAGGGAAACACCATATATTTT
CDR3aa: CASRTTAEGNTIYF

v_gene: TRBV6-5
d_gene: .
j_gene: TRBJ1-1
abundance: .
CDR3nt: TGTGCCAGCAGTTACTCAGAAGACACTGAAGCTTTCTTT
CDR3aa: CASSYSEDTEAFF

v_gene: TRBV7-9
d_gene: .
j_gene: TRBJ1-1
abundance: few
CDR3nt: TGTGCCAGCAGCCGCGCTTTCAGCACTGAAGCTTTCTTT
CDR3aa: CASSRAFSTEAFF